Below, one TCR beta chain is given with its context. Its specificity is not known. This entry belongs to a study of T cells after yellow fever vaccination. On the study more broadly: Fractions containing few cells were prepared with SMART-Seq v4 Ultra Low Input. Overall study results and limits: Detected again after the booster were most primary-vaccination clones, at almost 97% CD4 and nearly 90% CD8. Researchers report a weaker secondary response that nonetheless peaked faster, day 5 versus 15.

Making TCR cDNA involved 5'RACE template switching, which added UMIs and a universal primer site. TCRdb fed the 5' RACE reads into MiXCR, producing one record per CDR3 protein. The sample includes hundreds of thousands of distinct CDR3 sequences, 4.1% seen only once; the top ten take under 30%. This clonotype was sampled from a young man who received the YFV17D yellow fever vaccine. The specimen comprised PBMCs, sampled 5 days after the yellow fever booster vaccination.

The CDR3 DNA reads TGTGCCAGCAGTTTAGAGCGGCAAAAACTGTTTTTT. Translating it yields CASSLERQKLFF. The chain is built from TRBV12-3 or TRBV12-4 and TRBJ1-4; D remains unclear. With 1 base removed from V and 9 bases from J, the gap between germline ends came to 6 bases. This CDR3 comprises 12 residues.